These T cell receptor beta chains were read from a single sample in a study of blood T cells in healthy people across ages. TCRdb called the 5' RACE reads again in MiXCR, with one record for every CDR3 protein. The repertoire holds around 970,000 distinct CDR3 sequences, with roughly half as singletons. Sequencing was performed on blood. These receptors all stem from a woman aged 60-75 years in good health. Each CDR3 is given with its conserved first and last residue. D genes are given only for firm matches. The listing skips clone size in some rows; elsewhere it reads once, few, many or a size class.

CDR3 protein,CDR3 DNA,V gene,J gene,clone size,D gene
CASSPMTTSTDTQYF,TGTGCCAGCAGCCCCATGACTACTAGCACAGATACGCAGTATTTT,TRBV28,TRBJ2-3,-,-
CSVEELGETQYF,TGCAGCGTTGAAGAACTGGGGGAGACCCAGTACTTC,TRBV29-1,TRBJ2-5,few,-
CASTHGHEQFF,TGTGCCAGCACTCACGGCCATGAGCAGTTCTTC,TRBV6-2/TRBV6-3,TRBJ2-1,many,-
CASSRLGSEQYF,TGTGCCAGCAGTCGACTCGGGTCCGAGCAGTACTTC,TRBV11-2,TRBJ2-7,few,-
CATSRQGGGYNEQYF,TGTGCCACCAGCAGACAGGGGGGAGGTTACAATGAGCAGTACTTC,TRBV15,TRBJ2-7,-,-
CASSNGAGAQPQHF,TGTGCCAGCAGCAACGGTGCCGGAGCTCAGCCCCAGCATTTT,TRBV6-2/TRBV6-3,TRBJ1-5,-,-
CASSYTGLEQFF,TGTGCCAGCAGTTACACAGGGCTTGAGCAGTTCTTC,TRBV6-2/TRBV6-3,TRBJ2-1,once,-
CASSAGTAGYTEAFF,TGCGCCAGCAGCGCGGGGACAGCAGGTTACACTGAAGCTTTCTTT,TRBV5-1,TRBJ1-1,few,TRBD1
CSSNLGGRAVDTQYF,TGCAGTTCTAACTTGGGCGGGAGGGCCGTTGATACGCAGTATTTT,TRBV20-1,TRBJ2-3,-,TRBD2
CASGDVLAGGPSYEQYF,TGTGCCAGCGGGGATGTACTAGCGGGAGGCCCCTCCTACGAGCAGTACTTC,TRBV27,TRBJ2-7,-,TRBD2
CSVTGGTVGTQYF,TGCAGCGTTACGGGGGGGACGGTTGGGACCCAGTACTTC,TRBV29-1,TRBJ2-5,-,TRBD2
CATARLGLSLPGANVLTF,TGTGCCACCGCCCGATTGGGCCTCAGCCTTCCTGGGGCCAACGTCCTGACTTTC,TRBV18,TRBJ2-6,-,-
CASSTSRDLFEQYF,TGTGCCAGCAGCACTTCTCGGGACTTGTTCGAGCAGTACTTC,TRBV7-2,TRBJ2-7,few,-
CASKGRELSDTQYF,TGTGCCAGCAAGGGGCGGGAGTTATCAGATACGCAGTATTTT,TRBV7-9,TRBJ2-3,few,TRBD2
CSASSSSSYNEQFF,TGCAGTGCTAGTAGTTCTTCGTCCTACAATGAGCAGTTCTTC,TRBV20-1,TRBJ2-1,-,-
CASSLLGEGKETQYF,TGTGCCAGCAGTTTATTGGGGGAGGGGAAGGAGACCCAGTACTTC,TRBV28,TRBJ2-5,-,TRBD2
CASSTLPSSYNEQFF,TGTGCCAGCAGTACCCTACCAAGCTCCTACAATGAGCAGTTCTTC,TRBV12-3/TRBV12-4,TRBJ2-1,few,-
CASSLPSRIASTEAFF,TGTGCCAGCAGCTTGCCCTCGAGGATTGCGAGCACTGAAGCTTTCTTT,TRBV7-9,TRBJ1-1,-,-
CGVPIAGGPSEQFF,TGCGGTGTCCCTATAGCGGGAGGGCCAAGTGAGCAGTTCTTC,TRBV20-1,TRBJ2-1,-,TRBD2
CASSLIAGERTYEQYF,TGTGCCAGCAGTTTAATCGCGGGAGAACGGACCTACGAGCAGTACTTC,TRBV27,TRBJ2-7,-,TRBD2
CASSYLGQGLTWAFF,TGTGCCAGCAGTTACCTAGGACAGGGTCTGACTTGGGCTTTCTTT,TRBV6-5,TRBJ1-1,-,TRBD1
CASREAGFHYGYTF,TGTGCCAGCAGGGAAGCGGGATTCCACTATGGCTACACCTTC,TRBV25-1,TRBJ1-2,few,-
CASSVGLGEREGTEAFF,TGTGCCAGCAGCGTAGGGCTTGGGGAGCGAGAAGGCACTGAAGCTTTCTTT,TRBV9,TRBJ1-1,few,-
CASSSYVGNGYTF,TGTGCCAGCAGCTCATACGTCGGCAATGGCTACACCTTC,TRBV7-2,TRBJ1-2,-,-
CASSYGGLNYEQYF,TGTGCCAGCAGTTATGGAGGTTTGAACTACGAGCAGTACTTC,TRBV12-3/TRBV12-4,TRBJ2-7,-,-
CASSFGAHPTNEKLFF,TGTGCCAGCAGTTTCGGGGCACACCCAACTAATGAAAAACTGTTTTTT,TRBV12-3/TRBV12-4,TRBJ1-4,-,-
CSVISAGGYNEQFF,TGCAGTGTTATATCAGCGGGAGGGTACAATGAGCAGTTCTTC,TRBV20-1,TRBJ2-1,-,TRBD2
CASSYTINETGQETQYF,TGTGCCAGCAGTTACACGATCAATGAGACAGGACAAGAGACCCAGTACTTC,TRBV6-2/TRBV6-3,TRBJ2-5,-,-
CASSFSGISEQYF,TGTGCCAGCAGTTTTAGCGGGATTTCCGAGCAGTACTTC,TRBV27,TRBJ2-7,few,TRBD2
CASSSLTSAGELFF,TGCGCCAGCAGCTCATTAACTTCTGCCGGGGAGCTGTTTTTT,TRBV5-1,TRBJ2-2,-,-
CSARDRRRENIQYF,TGCAGTGCTAGAGATCGGCGCAGGGAAAACATTCAGTACTTC,TRBV20-1,TRBJ2-4,-,-
CASSYSGSQYF,TGTGCCAGCAGCTATAGCGGGTCGCAGTATTTT,TRBV12-3/TRBV12-4,TRBJ2-3,-,TRBD2
CASSQGTSGRSDTQYF,TGTGCCAGCAGCCAAGGGACTAGCGGGAGATCTGATACGCAGTATTTT,TRBV3-1,TRBJ2-3,-,TRBD2
CATSDSLRGGSYNEQFF,TGTGCCACCAGTGATTCCCTTCGGGGTGGCTCCTACAATGAGCAGTTCTTC,TRBV24-1,TRBJ2-1,-,-
CSARMLRYEQYF,TGCAGTGCTAGGATGCTCCGCTACGAGCAGTACTTC,TRBV20-1,TRBJ2-7,few,-
CASSLQGGSGGLYTEAFF,TGTGCCAGCAGCTTACAAGGGGGCTCGGGCGGTTTGTACACTGAAGCTTTCTTT,TRBV7-9,TRBJ1-1,-,TRBD1
CASSLDKLARAWETQYF,TGTGCCAGCAGCTTAGATAAACTAGCCCGGGCGTGGGAGACCCAGTACTTC,TRBV11-2,TRBJ2-5,-,-
CASSSPVAKNIQYF,TGTGCCAGCAGCTCCCCAGTCGCCAAAAACATTCAGTACTTC,TRBV7-8,TRBJ2-4,few,-
CASSQSDRVLHNEQFF,TGTGCCAGCAGCCAATCCGACAGGGTACTCCACAATGAGCAGTTCTTC,TRBV3-1,TRBJ2-1,-,TRBD1
CASSPSSGLLFYEQYF,TGTGCCAGCTCCCCTAGTTCGGGGCTCCTTTTTTACGAGCAGTACTTC,TRBV27,TRBJ2-7,few,-
CASRLTGRAVYEQYF,TGCGCCAGCCGCCTAACCGGGAGGGCCGTCTACGAGCAGTACTTC,TRBV4-1,TRBJ2-7,-,TRBD2
CASSPFGSYNKQFF,TGTGCCAGCAGCCCCTTCGGGAGTTACAATAAGCAGTTCTTC,TRBV4-2,TRBJ2-1,-,-
CASSWSGTSDYNEQFF,TGCGCCAGCAGCTGGTCCGGGACTAGTGACTACAATGAGCAGTTCTTC,TRBV4-1,TRBJ2-1,-,TRBD2
CASSPTGGYTGELFF,TGTGCCAGCAGCCCGACAGGGGGATACACCGGGGAGCTGTTTTTT,TRBV7-8,TRBJ2-2,-,TRBD1
CASSPSLKGQDEQFF,TGTGCCAGCTCACCCTCCTTGAAGGGCCAGGATGAGCAGTTCTTC,TRBV18,TRBJ2-1,few,-